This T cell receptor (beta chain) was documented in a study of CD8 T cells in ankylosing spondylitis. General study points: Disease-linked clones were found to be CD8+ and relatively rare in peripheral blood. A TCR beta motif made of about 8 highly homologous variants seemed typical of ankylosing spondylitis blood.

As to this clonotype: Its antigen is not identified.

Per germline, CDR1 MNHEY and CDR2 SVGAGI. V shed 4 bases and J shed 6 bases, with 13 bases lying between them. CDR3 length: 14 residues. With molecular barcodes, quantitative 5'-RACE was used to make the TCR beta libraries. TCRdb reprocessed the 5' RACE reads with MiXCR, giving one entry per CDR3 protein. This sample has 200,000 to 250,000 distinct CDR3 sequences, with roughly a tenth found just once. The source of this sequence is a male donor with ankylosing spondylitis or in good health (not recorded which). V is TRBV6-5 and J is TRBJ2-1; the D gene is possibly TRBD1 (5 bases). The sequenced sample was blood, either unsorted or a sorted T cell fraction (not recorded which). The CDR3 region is CASSSRVGANEQFF. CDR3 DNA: TGTGCCAGCAGTTCCCGGGTAGGGGCCAATGAGCAGTTCTTC.